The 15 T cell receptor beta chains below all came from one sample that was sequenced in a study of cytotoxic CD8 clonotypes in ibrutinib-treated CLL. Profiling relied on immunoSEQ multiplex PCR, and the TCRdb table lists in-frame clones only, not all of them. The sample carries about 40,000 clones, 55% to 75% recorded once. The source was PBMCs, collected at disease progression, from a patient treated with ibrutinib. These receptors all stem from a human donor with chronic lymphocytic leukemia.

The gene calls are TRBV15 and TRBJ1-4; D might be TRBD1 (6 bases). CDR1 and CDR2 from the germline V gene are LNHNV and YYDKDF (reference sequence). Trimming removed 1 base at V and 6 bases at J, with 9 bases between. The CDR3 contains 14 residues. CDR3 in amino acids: CATSRAGGYEKLFF. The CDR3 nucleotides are TGTGCCACCAGCAGAGCGGGGGGCTATGAAAAACTGTTTTTT.

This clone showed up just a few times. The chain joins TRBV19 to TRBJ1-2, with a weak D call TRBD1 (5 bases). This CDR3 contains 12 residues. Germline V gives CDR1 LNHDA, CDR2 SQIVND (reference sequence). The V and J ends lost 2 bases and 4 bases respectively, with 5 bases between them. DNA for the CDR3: TGTGCCAGTAGTATAACAGGCTATGGCTACACCTTC. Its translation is CASSITGYGYTF. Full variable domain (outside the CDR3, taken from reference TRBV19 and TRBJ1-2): DGGITQSPKYLFRKEGQNVTLSCEQNLNHDAMYWYRQDPGQGLRLIYYSQIVNDFQKGDIAEGYSVSREKKESFPLTVTSAQKNPTAFYLCASSITGYGYTFGSGTRLTVV.

CDR3 bases: TGTGCCAGCAGGGGACTAGCGGGAGTCCCCACCGGGGAGCTGTTTTTT. It specifies CASRGLAGVPTGELFF. The rearrangement uses TRBV6-6 and TRBJ2-2; the match to TRBD2 covers 14 bases. The J segment lost 4 bases and the V segment lost 6 bases, leaving 4 bases of the junction unmatched. This CDR3 contains 16 residues. Germline lookup yields CDR1 MNHNY and CDR2 SVGAGI (reference sequence).

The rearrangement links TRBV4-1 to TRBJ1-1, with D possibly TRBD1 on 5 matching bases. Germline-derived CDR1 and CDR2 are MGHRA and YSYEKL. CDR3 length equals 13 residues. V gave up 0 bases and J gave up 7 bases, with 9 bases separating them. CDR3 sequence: CASSQDRRGEAFF. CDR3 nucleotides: TGCGCCAGCAGCCAAGATAGGAGGGGTGAAGCTTTCTTT.

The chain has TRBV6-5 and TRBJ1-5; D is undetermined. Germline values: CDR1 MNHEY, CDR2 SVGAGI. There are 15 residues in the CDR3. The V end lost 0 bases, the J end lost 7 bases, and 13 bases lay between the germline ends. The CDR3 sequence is CASSYSGGSRQPQHF. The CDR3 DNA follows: TGTGCCAGCAGTTACTCGGGTGGGTCGAGACAGCCCCAGCATTTT.

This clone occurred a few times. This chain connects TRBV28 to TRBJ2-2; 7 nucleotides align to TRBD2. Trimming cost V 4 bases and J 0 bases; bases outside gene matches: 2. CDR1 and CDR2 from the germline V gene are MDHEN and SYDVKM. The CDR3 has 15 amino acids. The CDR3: CASSSTSANTGELFF. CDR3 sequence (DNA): TGTGCCAGCAGTTCCACTAGCGCGAACACCGGGGAGCTGTTTTTT.

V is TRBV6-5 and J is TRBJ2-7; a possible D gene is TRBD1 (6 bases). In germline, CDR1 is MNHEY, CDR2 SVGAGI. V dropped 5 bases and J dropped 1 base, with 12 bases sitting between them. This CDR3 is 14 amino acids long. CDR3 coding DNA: TGTGCCAGCAGTCCCCGGACAGAGTCCTACGAGCAGTACTTC. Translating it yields CASSPRTESYEQYF.

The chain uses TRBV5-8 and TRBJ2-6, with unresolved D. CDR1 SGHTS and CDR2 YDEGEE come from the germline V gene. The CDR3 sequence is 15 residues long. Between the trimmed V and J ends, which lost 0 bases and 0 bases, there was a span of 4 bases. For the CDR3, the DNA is TGTGCCAGCAGCTTGGATGACTCTGGGGCCAACGTCCTGACTTTC. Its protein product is CASSLDDSGANVLTF.

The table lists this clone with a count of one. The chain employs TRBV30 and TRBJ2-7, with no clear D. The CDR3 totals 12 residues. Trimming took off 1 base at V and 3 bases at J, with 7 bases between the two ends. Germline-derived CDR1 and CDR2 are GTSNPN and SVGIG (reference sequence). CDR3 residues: CAWSGAYYEQYF. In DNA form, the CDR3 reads TGTGCCTGGAGTGGTGCTTACTACGAGCAGTACTTC.

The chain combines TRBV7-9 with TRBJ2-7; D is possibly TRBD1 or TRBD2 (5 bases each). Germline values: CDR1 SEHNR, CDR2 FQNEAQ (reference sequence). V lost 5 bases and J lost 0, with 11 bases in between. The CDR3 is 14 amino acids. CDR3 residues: CASSRDAVSYEQYF. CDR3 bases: TGTGCCAGCAGCCGGGACGCCGTCTCCTACGAGCAGTACTTC. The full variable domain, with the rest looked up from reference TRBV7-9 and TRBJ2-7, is DTGVSQNPRHKITKRGQNVTFRCDPISEHNRLYWYRQTLGQGPEFLTYFQNEAQLEKSRLLSDRFSAERPKGSFSTLEIQRTEQGDSAMYLCASSRDAVSYEQYFGPGTRLTVT.

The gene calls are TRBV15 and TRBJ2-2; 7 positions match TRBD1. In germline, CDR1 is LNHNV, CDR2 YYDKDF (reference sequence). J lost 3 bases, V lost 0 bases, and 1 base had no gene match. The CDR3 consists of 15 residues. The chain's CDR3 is CATSRDRGYTGELFF. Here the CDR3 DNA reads TGTGCCACCAGCAGAGACAGGGGGTACACCGGGGAGCTGTTTTTT.

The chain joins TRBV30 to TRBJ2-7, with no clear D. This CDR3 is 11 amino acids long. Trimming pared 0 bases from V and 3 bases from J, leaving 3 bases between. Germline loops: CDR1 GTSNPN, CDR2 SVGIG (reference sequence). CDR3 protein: CAWSVRYEQYF. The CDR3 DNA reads TGTGCCTGGAGTGTCCGCTACGAGCAGTACTTC.

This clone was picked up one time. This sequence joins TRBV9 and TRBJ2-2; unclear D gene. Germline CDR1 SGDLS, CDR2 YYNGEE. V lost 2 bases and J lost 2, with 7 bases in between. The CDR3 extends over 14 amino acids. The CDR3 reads CASSVSRNTGELFF. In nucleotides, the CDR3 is TGTGCCAGCAGCGTCTCCAGAAACACCGGGGAGCTGTTTTTT.

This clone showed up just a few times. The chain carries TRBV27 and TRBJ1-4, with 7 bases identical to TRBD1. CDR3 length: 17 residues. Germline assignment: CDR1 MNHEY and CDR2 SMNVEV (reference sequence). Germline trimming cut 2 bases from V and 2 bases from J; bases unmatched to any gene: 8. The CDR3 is CASSLLRGSTTNEKLFF. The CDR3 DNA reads TGTGCCAGCAGTTTACTCAGGGGGTCGACGACTAATGAAAAACTGTTTTTT. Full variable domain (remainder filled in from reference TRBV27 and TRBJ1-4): EAQVTQNPRYLITVTGKKLTVTCSQNMNHEYMSWYRQDPGLGLRQIYYSMNVEVTDKGDVPEGYKVSRKEKRNFPLILESPSPNQTSLYFCASSLLRGSTTNEKLFFGSGTQLSVL.

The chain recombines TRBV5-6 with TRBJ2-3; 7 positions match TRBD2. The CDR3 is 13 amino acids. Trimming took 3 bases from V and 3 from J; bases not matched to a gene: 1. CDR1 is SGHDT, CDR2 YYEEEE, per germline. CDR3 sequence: CASSSSGTDTQYF. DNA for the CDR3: TGTGCCAGCAGCTCTAGCGGTACAGATACGCAGTATTTT.